These 13 T cell receptor beta chains were sequenced from one sample in a study of blood T cell repertoires in COVID-19. The protocol was immunoSEQ multiplex PCR, while the TCRdb copy is restricted to in-frame clones and leaves out a portion. The profile covers around 69,000 clones, with approximately 89% appearing a single time and around 5.2% taken by the ten largest. The sample consisted of peripheral blood. These receptors came from a woman between 45 and 60 years old with active COVID-19.

The CDR3 DNA reads as TGTGCCAGCAGTCTAACAGCGGAGGGATATAGCAATCAGCCCCAGCATTTT. Protein: CASSLTAEGYSNQPQHF. The chain uses TRBV27 and TRBJ1-5; D unclear. V was cut by 5 bases and J by 0 bases, with 17 bases left in between. Germline V gene lookup returns CDR1 MNHEY and CDR2 SMNVEV (reference sequence). This CDR3 comprises 17 residues.

This clone was counted between two and nine times. The rearrangement joins TRBV2 to TRBJ1-5; 8 nucleotides line up with TRBD1. The CDR3 sequence is 15 residues long. Germline CDR1 SNHLY, CDR2 FYNNEI. The J segment lost 0 bases and the V segment lost 6 bases, leaving 4 bases of the junction unmatched. This CDR3 is CASRDRGYSNQPQHF. In DNA, the CDR3 is TGTGCCAGCAGAGACAGGGGTTATAGCAATCAGCCCCAGCATTTT.

The chain links TRBV2 to TRBJ1-4; D perhaps matches TRBD1 (6 bases). The CDR3 extends over 15 amino acids. Germline loops: CDR1 SNHLY, CDR2 FYNNEI. Trimming cost V 2 bases and J 5 bases, with 12 bases left between them. Written as DNA, the CDR3 is TGTGCCAGCAGTGAACAGGGGACGGCCAATGAAAAACTGTTTTTT. It translates to CASSEQGTANEKLFF.

V gene TRBV9 combines with J gene TRBJ1-4, with a weak D call TRBD1 (6 bases). The CDR3 spans 14 residues. V gave up 4 bases and J gave up 1 base, with 8 bases separating them. CDR1 and CDR2 (germline): SGDLS, YYNGEE. This chain's CDR3 is CASSRDITNEKLFF. CDR3 DNA: TGTGCCAGCAGCAGGGACATAACTAATGAAAAACTGTTTTTT.

V is TRBV3-1 (or the pseudogene TRBV3-2) and J is TRBJ1-5, with 8 bases aligning to TRBD1. Germline CDR1 reads LGHDT; CDR2 reads YNNKEL (reference sequence). This CDR3 spans 14 amino acids. With V trimmed by 3 bases and J by 3 bases, 1 base remained unmatched. DNA of the CDR3: TGTGCCAGCAGCCACCAGGGGGCCAATCAGCCCCAGCATTTT. This codes for CASSHQGANQPQHF.

V is TRBV5-1 and J is TRBJ2-3; the match to TRBD2 covers 8 bases. Trimming removed 0 bases from V and 2 bases from J; junction bases left unmatched: 11. The CDR3 is 18 amino acids. In germline, CDR1 is SGHRS, CDR2 YFSETQ. CDR3 sequence reads: CASSLGLAGGSATDTQYF. The DNA of the CDR3 is TGCGCCAGCAGCTTGGGTCTGGCGGGAGGTTCTGCCACAGATACGCAGTATTTT.

This chain connects TRBV3-1 (or the pseudogene TRBV3-2) to TRBJ2-7, with TRBD2 matching 8 bases. This CDR3 has 15 amino acids. The V gene end was trimmed by 6 bases and the J gene end by 0 bases; junction bases not matched to a gene: 7. Germline V gives CDR1 LGHDT, CDR2 YNNKEL (reference sequence). CDR3 residues: CASRLSGSSSYEQYF. Written as DNA, the CDR3 is TGTGCCAGCAGACTCAGCGGGAGTTCCTCCTACGAGCAGTACTTC.

This chain links TRBV4-1 with TRBJ2-7; TRBD1 agrees at 11 bases. The CDR3 contains 17 residues. Germline V gene sequence: CDR1 MGHRA, CDR2 YSYEKL. Trimming at V came to 1 base and at J to 2 bases, leaving 7 bases not matched to a gene. The CDR3 spells CASSQALPDRGPYEQYF. The CDR3 region has the DNA TGCGCCAGCAGCCAAGCCCTTCCGGACAGGGGGCCCTACGAGCAGTACTTC.

The chain combines TRBV12-3 or TRBV12-4 with TRBJ1-2, with D unclear. The CDR3 length is 12 residues. Trimming stripped 3 bases from V and 5 bases from J, with 7 bases between. DNA of the CDR3: TGTGCCAGCAGTTTTAGTTCGTATGGCTACACCTTC. Its protein is CASSFSSYGYTF.

The chain joins TRBV29-1 to TRBJ2-1, with no clear D. This CDR3 has 13 residues. Deletions cut 4 bases from V and 3 bases from J, with 10 bases between. CDR1 and CDR2 (germline): SQVTM, ANQGSEA. The CDR3 DNA follows: TGCAGCGTTGTTGAGGTCGACTACAATGAGCAGTTCTTC. Its translation is CSVVEVDYNEQFF.

For the CDR3, the DNA is TGTGCCAGCAGCGCAGGACAGGGCTCGCAGTATTTT. Amino acids: CASSAGQGSQYF. This rearrangement joins TRBV9 to TRBJ2-3, with 8 bases identical to TRBD1. The length of the CDR3 is 12 residues. J gave up 10 bases and V 3 bases, and 4 bases lay outside the gene matches. Germline V CDR1 and CDR2: SGDLS, YYNGEE.

For the CDR3, the DNA is TGTGCCAGCAGCTTGAAGGGGAACTATGGCTACACCTTC. It translates to CASSLKGNYGYTF. The rearrangement links TRBV5-6 to TRBJ1-2; a possible D gene is TRBD1 (5 bases). This CDR3 region has 13 residues. V shed 1 base and J shed 2 bases, with 6 bases lying between them. CDR1 is SGHDT, CDR2 YYEEEE, per germline.

This chain links TRBV25-1 with TRBJ2-7; 10 bases map to TRBD1. Germline CDR1 and CDR2: MGHDK and SYGVNS. V lost 3 bases to trimming and J lost 6 bases; unmatched junction nucleotides: 5. This CDR3 contains 14 residues. CDR3 sequence (DNA): TGTGCCAGCAGTGATCCGGGACAGGGGTTCGAGCAGTACTTC. Its translation: CASSDPGQGFEQYF.